A selection of T cell receptor beta chains follows, all from one sample in a study of blood T cell repertoires in COVID-19. Sequencing used immunoSEQ multiplex PCR; TCRdb keeps in-frame clones, though not all of them. The sample lists a few hundred thousand clones; 86% were seen once. What was sequenced was PBMCs or T cells enriched from blood (not recorded which). All receptors derive from a woman aged 40 to 50 with acute COVID-19. The CDR3 runs from the conserved cysteine through the conserved F or W. Each record gives: V gene, J gene, CDR3 protein.

>TRBV19|TRBJ2-5
CASSRQGRGSETQYF
>TRBV28|TRBJ1-5
CASSLWEGLLNQPQHF
>TRBV3-1/TRBV3-2|TRBJ2-3
CASSQAEIAGAVDTQYF
>TRBV18|TRBJ2-3
CASSFLAGGPGSTDTQYF
>TRBV7-2|TRBJ2-7
CASSLAGGPYEQYF
>TRBV7-9|TRBJ2-3
CASSLTQSSTDTQYF
>TRBV10-3|TRBJ1-1
CAISQGLNTEAFF
>TRBV28|TRBJ1-5
CASSFGTGGTNQPQHF
>TRBV7-3|TRBJ2-1
CASSLLAGGKNEQFF
>TRBV27|TRBJ1-6
CASSPSFDSRPLHF
>TRBV3-1/TRBV3-2|TRBJ2-3
CASSKSGSTDTQYF
>TRBV2|TRBJ2-2
CASSDQTGELFF
>TRBV3-1/TRBV3-2|TRBJ2-2
CASSQEARGRGELFF
>TRBV10-2|TRBJ1-4
CASSPGQRATNEKLFF
>TRBV28|TRBJ1-4
CASIGGLNEKLFF
>TRBV27|TRBJ1-1
CASRPWTGREAFF
>TRBV28|TRBJ2-7
CASSLGTRRREQYF
>TRBV28|TRBJ1-1
CASSLLGGDRAFF
>TRBV18|TRBJ2-7
CASSTPTSGAYEQYF
>TRBV7-9|TRBJ1-5
CASSEQGSRQPQHF